These T cell receptor beta chains were read from a single sample in a study of T cells in Graves' hyperthyroidism and ophthalmopathy. TCRdb used MiXCR to reprocess the multiplex PCR reads, holding one entry per CDR3 protein. The repertoire holds some 350,000 distinct CDR3 sequences, with nearly 15% as singletons. Sequencing input: blood. These receptors all come from a woman aged 55 to 70 with Graves' ophthalmopathy. Each CDR3 is given with its conserved first and last residue. A D gene is named only where the DNA matches it firmly. Clone size is not always given. Where it is, it says once, few, many or a class for expanded clones.

-,TRBJ2-5,TRBV28,many,TGTGCCAGCAGTTCCTCAGGGGAGGAGACCCAGTACTTC,CASSSSGEETQYF
TRBD2,TRBJ2-3,TRBV7-8,few,TGTGCCAGCAGCGGGCGGACTAGCGGGAGTGCGGCCACAGATACGCAGTATTTT,CASSGRTSGSAATDTQYF
-,TRBJ2-5,TRBV20-1,few,TGCGGTGCTCTCGCGGGCCCGTACCAAGAGACCCAGTACTTC,CGALAGPYQETQYF
TRBD2,TRBJ2-3,TRBV3-1,-,TGTGCCAGCAGCCATTGGCTAGCGGGAGGAACAGATACGCAGTATTTT,CASSHWLAGGTDTQYF
TRBD2,TRBJ2-3,TRBV29-1,-,TGCAGCGTTGGAGGGACTAGCGGGAGGTGGGATACGCAGTATTTT,CSVGGTSGRWDTQYF
TRBD1,TRBJ2-2,TRBV28,many,TGTGCCAGCAGTTTCAGCACAGGGGCCGGGGAGCTGTTTTTT,CASSFSTGAGELFF
TRBD2,TRBJ2-3,TRBV11-2,many,TGTGCCAGCAGCTCTACCCTGGGAGGGAGGGGCAGCACAGATACGCAGTATTTT,CASSSTLGGRGSTDTQYF
TRBD1,TRBJ2-7,TRBV2,once,TGTGCCAGTTACACCGGGACAGGGGGCAGGGCTAGCGGTGACTACGAGCAGTACTTC,CASYTGTGGRASGDYEQYF
-,TRBJ2-3,TRBV20-1,many,TGCAGTGCTAGAGGTGGGGGTTACACAGATACGCAGTATTTT,CSARGGGYTDTQYF
-,TRBJ1-1,TRBV4-2,many,TGTGCCAGCAGCCATGTTGACCGGGATAGCGCTTTCTTT,CASSHVDRDSAFF
TRBD2,TRBJ2-2,TRBV5-6,many,TGTGCCAGCAGGTACGGGACTACCTCCACCGGGGAGCTGTTTTTT,CASRYGTTSTGELFF
-,TRBJ2-7,TRBV7-3,few,TGTGCCAGCAGAACCGAGAAAGCGGGCGACTCCTACGAGCAGTACTTC,CASRTEKAGDSYEQYF
-,TRBJ2-7,TRBV10-2,-,TGCGCCAGCAGTGAGTCGGCTAGATGGCCACTCGAGCAGTACTTC,CASSESARWPLEQYF
-,TRBJ2-7,TRBV2,many,TGTGCCAGCAGTGAATTTAGCGGACCCTACGAGCAGTACTTC,CASSEFSGPYEQYF
-,TRBJ2-7,TRBV25-1,many,TGTGCCAGCAGTGATGAGAGGGGGATCGGCTACGAGCAGTACTTC,CASSDERGIGYEQYF
-,TRBJ1-1,TRBV27,many,TGTGCCAGCAGCTTCGGGGTTGACACTGAAGCTTTCTTT,CASSFGVDTEAFF
-,TRBJ2-7,TRBV30,many,TGTGCCTGGAGTGGGAGGGTCGAGCAGTACTTC,CAWSGRVEQYF
-,TRBJ1-4,TRBV28,many,TGTGCCAGCAGGTCCGGGAGACATAATGAAAAACTGTTTTTT,CASRSGRHNEKLFF
-,TRBJ1-1,TRBV12-3/TRBV12-4,many,TGTGCCAGCAGTTTGGCCTTACAGAATACTGAAGCTTTCTTT,CASSLALQNTEAFF
TRBD1,TRBJ2-7,TRBV12-3/TRBV12-4,many,TGTGCCAGCAGTTTGACGGGACAGGGACTCTACGAGCAGTACTTC,CASSLTGQGLYEQYF
-,TRBJ2-3,TRBV19,once,TGTGCCAGTAGCTTTGACACCTCTGGTACGCAGTATTTT,CASSFDTSGTQYF
-,TRBJ1-4,TRBV7-9,many,TGTGCCAGCAGCCCGGACGGGCCAACTAATGAAAAACTGTTTTTT,CASSPDGPTNEKLFF
-,TRBJ1-1,TRBV30,few,TGTGCCTGGAGACGACGGTCTACGACGACTGAAGCTTTCTTT,CAWRRRSTTTEAFF
TRBD1,TRBJ1-6,TRBV2,many,TGTGCCAGCAGTTGGGACAGGGAGGGTTCACCCCTCCACTTT,CASSWDREGSPLHF
-,TRBJ2-6,TRBV5-5,few,TGTGCCAGCAGCTTGGTAGCAGGGTTTGGGGCCAACGTCCTGACTTTC,CASSLVAGFGANVLTF
TRBD2,TRBJ2-3,TRBV28,many,TGTGCCTCCCTAGGGGCTAGCGGGACGTCCCTTAGCACAGATACGCAGTATTTT,CASLGASGTSLSTDTQYF
TRBD2,TRBJ2-1,TRBV2,many,TGTGCCAGCAAGGGACTAGCGGGAGTAAAGGAGCAGTTCTTC,CASKGLAGVKEQFF
TRBD2,TRBJ2-1,TRBV19,few,TGTGCCAGTAGTGAGACTAGCGGGAGGGCGATGGAGCAGTTCTTC,CASSETSGRAMEQFF
TRBD2,TRBJ2-2,TRBV5-1,many,TGCGCCAGCAGCTTGGTTCGGGGGAGGGCCGTATCGAACACCGGGGAGCTGTTTTTT,CASSLVRGRAVSNTGELFF
TRBD1,TRBJ2-4,TRBV7-2,few,TGTGCCAGCAGCTTAGCGCAGGGGGCGAGAAACATTCAGTACTTC,CASSLAQGARNIQYF
TRBD1,TRBJ2-1,TRBV6-5,few,TGTGCCAGCAGACCTAACAGGGGGCTCTACAATGAGCAGTTCTTC,CASRPNRGLYNEQFF
TRBD2,TRBJ2-5,TRBV5-1,many,TGCGCCAGCAGCTTGCCTAGCGGTCGTCAAGAGACCCAGTACTTC,CASSLPSGRQETQYF
-,TRBJ2-2,TRBV28,many,TGTGCCAGCAGTTTTCTGGCAGCGAACACCGGGGAGCTGTTTTTT,CASSFLAANTGELFF
-,TRBJ2-1,TRBV29-1,-,TGCAGCGTTGAAGATCAAAGGGGCAGGTCCAATGAGCAGTTCTTC,CSVEDQRGRSNEQFF
TRBD2,TRBJ2-5,TRBV27,-,TGTGCCAGCAGTTTATCCCTAGCGGGAGGCGAGTACCAAGAGACCCAGTACTTC,CASSLSLAGGEYQETQYF
TRBD2,TRBJ2-5,TRBV20-1,many,TGCAGTGCTAGATCGGCTAGCGGGAGAGGAGAGACCCAGTACTTC,CSARSASGRGETQYF
-,TRBJ2-5,TRBV24-1,many,TGTGCCACCAGTGACCCGACAGTCCAAGAGACCCAGTACTTC,CATSDPTVQETQYF
-,TRBJ2-5,TRBV2,many,TGTGCCAGCATAAGGGCCGGGAGCGCAGGGACCCAGTACTTC,CASIRAGSAGTQYF
-,TRBJ2-1,TRBV20-1,many,TGCAGTGTATTGGCGAACTCCTACAATGAGCAGTTCTTC,CSVLANSYNEQFF
TRBD2,TRBJ2-7,TRBV5-1,many,TGTGCCAGCTCACCCGGGACTAGCGGGTACGAGCAGTACTTC,CASSPGTSGYEQYF
TRBD2,TRBJ2-5,TRBV9,few,TGTGCCAGCAGCGCGGGGGGGACTAGCGGGACAGAGACCCAGTACTTC,CASSAGGTSGTETQYF
TRBD1,TRBJ1-2,TRBV6-5,many,TGTGCCAGCAGTTACGGACAGGGGACTAACTATGGCTACACCTTC,CASSYGQGTNYGYTF
TRBD1,TRBJ2-1,TRBV20-1,many,TGCAGTGCTAAGGGCCGTGGCAGGGGGTCCTACAATGAGCAGTTCTTC,CSAKGRGRGSYNEQFF
-,TRBJ2-7,TRBV29-1,-,TGCAGCGTTGCGGAAAACTACGAGCAGTACTTC,CSVAENYEQYF
-,TRBJ2-6,TRBV11-2,-,TGTGCCAGCAGCTTAAGAGGGGGCTCTGGGGCCAACGTCCTGACTTTC,CASSLRGGSGANVLTF